The present entry profiles one TCR beta chain with its context. Original handling: Amplified reference gene primers provided the basis for estimating nucleated cell counts. The assay was immunoSEQ multiplex PCR, and TCRdb's table has in-frame clones only and misses some. The DNA gave D and trimming, while V, J and clone size come from that table. This table has nearly 200,000 clones, about 80% appearing once. V was trimmed by 0 bases and J by 4 bases, leaving 9 bases between them. Germline lookup yields CDR1 MNHEY and CDR2 SVGEGT. The CDR3 is 14 amino acids. The data derive from a study of blood T cell repertoires in COVID-19. Across the study: From the United States, Italy and Spain came samples of acute and convalescent COVID-19. From T cells, B-cell-depleted T cells, or PBMCs came the material, which was cDNA or gDNA.

This clonotype was sampled from a human donor with acute or convalescent COVID-19. The donor label of this sample is uncertain. Material: peripheral blood. The chain uses TRBV6-2 or TRBV6-3 and TRBJ1-2; D is undetermined. The CDR3 region has the DNA TGTGCCAGCAGTTACTCAGCCAGGCCCTATGGCTACACCTTC. Its protein product is CASSYSARPYGYTF.